A selection of T cell receptor beta chains follows, all from one sample in a study of blood T cell repertoires in COVID-19. Repertoires were generated with immunoSEQ multiplex PCR, while TCRdb's copy carries only in-frame clones and drops some. This table holds about 190,000 clones, about nine tenths found once. Sequencing input: peripheral blood. These TCRs come from a man between 40 and 49 years old with acute or convalescent COVID-19. Each CDR3 is given with its conserved first and last residue. A D gene is named only where the DNA matches it firmly. Size is omitted from some rows. Given values are once, few, many or a class for expanded clones.

D gene	CDR3 length	J gene	clone size	V gene	CDR3 protein	CDR3 DNA
TRBD1	15	TRBJ1-1	-	TRBV19	CASSITDRGYTEAFF	TGTGCCAGTAGTATTACTGACAGGGGGTACACTGAAGCTTTCTTT
-	13	TRBJ1-5	-	TRBV7-8	CASSVQQGQPQHF	TGTGCCAGCAGCGTTCAACAGGGTCAGCCCCAGCATTTT
TRBD1	16	TRBJ2-7	-	TRBV6-2/TRBV6-3	CASSYRTGYTSYEQYF	TGTGCCAGCAGTTACAGGACAGGGTACACCTCCTACGAGCAGTACTTC
-	13	TRBJ1-1	-	TRBV5-1	CASSRAGNTEAFF	TGCGCCAGCAGTCGTGCGGGAAACACTGAAGCTTTCTTT
-	15	TRBJ2-7	-	TRBV19	CASSPRARGAYEQYF	TGTGCCAGTAGCCCCAGGGCCAGGGGGGCCTACGAGCAGTACTTC
TRBD1	14	TRBJ1-6	-	TRBV27	CASTSDRGGSPLHF	TGTGCCAGCACCTCCGACAGGGGTGGGTCACCCCTCCACTTT
TRBD1	14	TRBJ1-2	-	TRBV6-2/TRBV6-3	CASSYSGQAYGYTF	TGTGCCAGCAGTTACTCTGGACAGGCCTATGGCTACACCTTC
TRBD1	15	TRBJ1-2	once	TRBV6-1	CASSEALTGHYGYTF	TGTGCCAGCAGTGAAGCGCTGACAGGGCACTATGGCTACACCTTC
-	11	TRBJ2-5	-	TRBV3-1/TRBV3-2	CASSREETQYF	TGTGCCAGCAGCCGGGAGGAGACCCAGTACTTC
TRBD1	14	TRBJ1-2	-	TRBV10-3	CAIREGTGPYGYTF	TGTGCCATCAGGGAGGGGACAGGGCCCTATGGCTACACCTTC
TRBD2	13	TRBJ2-1	-	TRBV3-1/TRBV3-2	CASSPYPAGGLFF	TGTGCCAGCAGCCCATACCCAGCGGGGGGGCTCTTCTTC
TRBD1	14	TRBJ2-7	-	TRBV28	CASSSTGRSYEQYF	TGTGCCAGCAGTTCGACAGGGCGATCCTACGAGCAGTACTTC
-	14	TRBJ2-1	-	TRBV7-2	CASSSLALYNEQFF	TGTGCCAGCAGCTCGCTAGCTCTCTACAATGAGCAGTTCTTC
-	14	TRBJ1-5	few	TRBV2	CASRGIRQNQPQHF	TGTGCCAGCAGAGGAATTAGACAGAATCAGCCCCAGCATTTT
-	15	TRBJ2-7	-	TRBV19	CASSVGRQRPYEQYF	TGTGCCAGTAGTGTAGGACGACAGAGACCCTACGAGCAGTACTTC
-	16	TRBJ2-7	-	TRBV5-6	CASSLGVGGYSYEQYF	TGTGCCAGCAGCTTGGGGGTGGGAGGTTACTCCTACGAGCAGTACTTC